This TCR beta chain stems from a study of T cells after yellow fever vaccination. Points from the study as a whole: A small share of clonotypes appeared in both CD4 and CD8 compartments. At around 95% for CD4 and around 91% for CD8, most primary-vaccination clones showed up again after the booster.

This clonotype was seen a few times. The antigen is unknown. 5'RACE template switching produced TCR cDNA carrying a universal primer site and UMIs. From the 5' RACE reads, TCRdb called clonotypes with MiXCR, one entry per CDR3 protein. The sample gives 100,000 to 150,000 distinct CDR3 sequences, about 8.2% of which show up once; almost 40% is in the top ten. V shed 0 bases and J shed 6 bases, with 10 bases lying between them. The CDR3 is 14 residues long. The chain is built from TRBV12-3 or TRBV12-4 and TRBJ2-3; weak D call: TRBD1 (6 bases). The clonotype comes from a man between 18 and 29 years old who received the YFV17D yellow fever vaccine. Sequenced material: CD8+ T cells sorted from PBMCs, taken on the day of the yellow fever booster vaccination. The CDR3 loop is CASSLAPGVDTQYF. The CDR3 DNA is TGTGCCAGCAGTTTAGCTCCAGGGGTGGATACGCAGTATTTT.